Following are 25 T cell receptor beta chains from one sample sequenced in a study of T-cell reconstitution after alpha-beta-depleted transplantation in children. Unique molecular identifiers were built into the TCRbeta library. TCRdb reanalysed the PCR reads using MiXCR and keeps one entry per CDR3 protein. The sample has about 830,000 distinct CDR3 sequences, about 15% seen once. The starting material was PBMCs, mostly from graft donor cells, obtained 360 days after TCRalphabeta/CD19-depleted stem cell transplant. The receptors here all came from a male patient younger than 18 who had a stem cell transplant for acute lymphoblastic leukemia, so the T cells may come from the graft donor.

V is TRBV19 and J is TRBJ2-7; 10 bases are a match to TRBD2. Looked up from germline, CDR1 is LNHDA and CDR2 is SQIVND (reference sequence). V trimming: 3 bases; J trimming: 2 bases; junction bases outside the gene matches: 7. The CDR3 is made up of 16 amino acids. The CDR3 sequence is CASSIPSLAGAYEQYF. The CDR3 DNA is TGTGCCAGTAGTATCCCTTCCCTAGCGGGAGCCTACGAGCAGTACTTC.

The chain uses TRBV2 and TRBJ2-7; 10 bases line up with TRBD2. Germline CDR1 reads SNHLY; CDR2 reads FYNNEI. CDR3 length: 15 residues. V shed 4 bases and J 2 bases; nucleotides not matched to a gene: 5. The CDR3 reads CASSGRLAGAYEQYF. CDR3 nucleotide sequence: TGTGCCAGCAGTGGTCGGCTAGCGGGAGCCTACGAGCAGTACTTC.

The chain uses TRBV2 and TRBJ2-7; TRBD1 might be the D (6 bases). Trimming pared 7 bases from V and 6 bases from J, leaving 13 bases between. The length of the CDR3 is 12 residues. Germline V gene lookup returns CDR1 SNHLY and CDR2 FYNNEI. The CDR3 protein is CASTQGRAEQYF. The CDR3, as DNA: TGTGCCAGCACTCAGGGGCGTGCCGAGCAGTACTTC.

This clonotype was picked up a small number of times. The chain couples TRBV24-1 to TRBJ2-1, with 8 positions matching TRBD1. Germline V CDR1 and CDR2: KGHDR, SFDVKD. J lost 6 bases, V lost 4 bases, and 16 bases had no gene match. This CDR3 is 18 amino acids long. DNA of the CDR3: TGTGCCACCAGTGACCCTACCCGCGCTCCGGACAGGGCCAATGAGCAGTTCTTC. Translated: CATSDPTRAPDRANEQFF.

This clonotype has just a few counts. The rearrangement joins TRBV5-6 to TRBJ2-1; unclear D gene. The germline CDR1 and CDR2 sequences are SGHDT and YYEEEE. V shed 2 bases and J shed 10 bases, with 13 bases lying between them. CDR3 length: 13 amino acids. This CDR3 is CASSFLGTLEQFF. The DNA for the CDR3 is TGTGCCAGCAGCTTCCTGGGTACCTTGGAGCAGTTCTTC.

In this sample, this clonotype turned up a few times. The CDR3 nucleotides are TGCGCCAGCAGACATACTACCGGGACAGGGGATGGCTACACCTTC. It yields the protein CASRHTTGTGDGYTF. This sequence joins TRBV5-1 and TRBJ1-2; TRBD1 aligns across 10 bases. Germline-derived CDR1 and CDR2 are SGHRS and YFSETQ. The length of the CDR3 is 15 residues. V was clipped by 5 bases and J by 6 bases; unmatched bases: 10.

This sequence joins TRBV18 and TRBJ1-1; D ambiguous. The ends were cut back, 1 base at V and 11 bases at J, with 5 bases in the middle. Germline V gene data show CDR1 as KGHSH and CDR2 as LQKENI. This CDR3 spans 10 amino acids. As DNA, the CDR3 is TGTGCCAGCTCACCACAGGAGGCTTTCTTT. Protein sequence: CASSPQEAFF.

As to this clonotype: This may stem from a read error, because a much larger clone lies one nucleotide away. The gene calls are TRBV29-1 and TRBJ2-7; 7 nucleotides match TRBD1. TRBJ2-1 explains the end of the DNA better; the J call may be wrong. Germline V gene sequence: CDR1 SQVTM, CDR2 ANQGSEA. The CDR3 covers 14 residues. The CDR3 here is CSVEWDSASYEQFF. DNA for the CDR3: TGCAGCGTTGAATGGGACAGCGCGTCCTACGAGCAGTTCTTC.

This clonotype was found a few times. This rearrangement joins TRBV10-1 to TRBJ2-1, with 8 bases fitting TRBD2. The germline gives CDR1 WNHNN, CDR2 SYGVQD (reference sequence). Germline trimming cut 2 bases from V and 8 bases from J; bases unmatched to any gene: 8. CDR3 length equals 15 residues. Here the CDR3 reads CASSEGTSGTDEQFF. Here the CDR3 DNA reads TGCGCCAGCAGTGAGGGTACTAGCGGTACCGATGAGCAGTTCTTC.

This clonotype was observed a few times. This chain uses TRBV5-4 with TRBJ2-3; TRBD2 is a possible D gene (5 bases). V lost 4 bases, J lost 5 bases, and 8 bases lay in between. Germline loops: CDR1 SGHNT, CDR2 YYREEE (reference sequence). The CDR3 loop spans 12 amino acids. CDR3 nucleotides: TGTGCCAGCAGCAAGGACTTAGATACGCAGTATTTT. Translated, it gives CASSKDLDTQYF. The complete variable domain, with remaining parts taken from reference TRBV5-4 and TRBJ2-3, reads ETGVTQSPTHLIKTRGQQVTLRCSSQSGHNTVSWYQQALGQGPQFIFQYYREEENGRGNFPPRFSGLQFPNYSSELNVNALELDDSALYLCASSKDLDTQYFGPGTRLTVL.

V and J are TRBV7-9 and TRBJ2-5; D unresolved. Trimming removed 5 bases from V and 7 bases from J, with 14 bases in between. CDR1 SEHNR and CDR2 FQNEAQ come from the germline V gene (reference sequence). This CDR3 is 13 amino acids long. This CDR3 reads CASSPLVTGTQYF. Here the CDR3 DNA reads TGTGCCAGCAGCCCCCTGGTCACTGGGACCCAGTACTTC.

The V and J genes are TRBV12-3 or TRBV12-4 and TRBJ2-5; 11 bases agree with TRBD2. The CDR3 is made up of 17 amino acids. Trimming removed 2 bases from V and 0 bases from J; junction bases left unmatched: 5. The CDR3 is CASSLKLAGDYQETQYF. Here the CDR3 DNA reads TGTGCCAGCAGTTTAAAACTAGCGGGAGATTACCAAGAGACCCAGTACTTC.

This clonotype turned up a few times. The chain joins TRBV12-5 to TRBJ2-1; D tentatively fits TRBD1 or TRBD2 (5 bases each). V shed 0 bases and J shed 7 bases, with 16 bases lying between them. The CDR3 has 16 amino acids. The germline CDR1 and CDR2 sequences are LGHNT and FRNRAP. CDR3 sequence: CASGLVTARGANEQFF. The CDR3 nucleotides are TGTGCTAGTGGTTTGGTAACGGCGCGAGGGGCTAATGAGCAGTTCTTC.

This clonotype was counted only a few times. The V call is TRBV6-5, the J call TRBJ2-1; D remains ambiguous. V lost 2 bases, J lost 0 bases, and 5 bases lay in between. The germline CDR1 and CDR2 sequences are MNHEY and SVGAGI. This CDR3 is built from 14 residues. The CDR3 sequence: CASSYRASYNEQFF. CDR3 nucleotide sequence: TGTGCCAGCAGTTACAGGGCCTCCTACAATGAGCAGTTCTTC.

V is TRBV21-1 and J is TRBJ1-2; TRBD1 is taken as the D call from the table, unchecked against the DNA. TRBV21-1 corresponds to a pseudogene. The CDR3 has 15 residues. In nucleotides, the CDR3 is TGTGCCAGCAGCAAAGGAGAGGGGTGGCCCTATGGCTACACCTTC. This codes for CASSKGEGWPYGYTF.

This clonotype turned up a few times. The chain employs TRBV12-3 or TRBV12-4 and TRBJ2-5; tentative D call: TRBD2 (7 bases). This CDR3 has 12 amino acids. Between the trimmed V and J ends, which lost 6 bases and 10 bases, there was a span of 15 bases. The CDR3 sequence is CASRGEGVDQYF. CDR3 DNA sequence: TGTGCCAGCAGAGGGGAGGGGGTGGACCAGTACTTC.

The chain has TRBV29-1 and TRBJ1-2; the match to TRBD1 covers 10 bases. The CDR3 is 14 amino acids. Germline trimming cut 6 bases from V and 2 bases from J; bases unmatched to any gene: 6. Germline CDR1 is SQVTM and CDR2 is ANQGSEA. The DNA for the CDR3 is TGCAGCGTCGCCCCGGGACAGGGGAACTATGGCTACACCTTC. It translates to CSVAPGQGNYGYTF.

This clonotype came up a few times. The chain is built from TRBV29-1 and TRBJ2-2; 9 nucleotides line up with TRBD1. J gave up 4 bases and V 1 base, and 7 bases lay outside the gene matches. The CDR3 spans 16 residues. The germline gives CDR1 SQVTM, CDR2 ANQGSEA. The CDR3: CSVEGTGDGGTGELFF. The CDR3 DNA follows: TGCAGCGTTGAAGGGACAGGGGACGGTGGCACCGGGGAGCTGTTTTTT.

The chain carries TRBV5-5 and TRBJ1-2, with D unresolved. Trimming left V 2 bases short and J 10 bases short, with 15 bases between. The germline gives CDR1 SGHKS, CDR2 YYEKEE (reference sequence). The CDR3 totals 13 residues. In nucleotides, the CDR3 is TGTGCCAGCAGCTTCCTTTCGCTCGAAGACTACACCTTC. It codes for CASSFLSLEDYTF.

This clonotype has only a few counts. This chain joins TRBV5-1 and TRBJ2-1, with TRBD2 matching 8 bases. The CDR3 length is 15 residues. Germline V gene sequence: CDR1 SGHRS, CDR2 YFSETQ. V lost 0 bases and J lost 10; bases outside the gene matches: 9. The CDR3 protein is CASSLAGTSNLEQFF. In DNA form, the CDR3 reads TGCGCCAGCAGCTTGGCGGGGACTAGTAATCTCGAGCAGTTCTTC.

The chain employs TRBV4-2 and TRBJ2-1; 11 bases map to TRBD2. V was pared by 0 bases and J by 9 bases, with 1 base of the junction left unmatched. The CDR3 spans 14 residues. Germline lookup yields CDR1 LGHNA and CDR2 YNFKEQ. CDR3 loop: CASSQELAGAEQFF. The CDR3 nucleotides are TGTGCCAGCAGCCAAGAACTAGCGGGAGCTGAGCAGTTCTTC.

The rearrangement links TRBV5-6 to TRBJ2-4; 8 nucleotides line up with TRBD2. The CDR3 loop spans 19 amino acids. The germline gives CDR1 SGHDT, CDR2 YYEEEE. V shed 0 bases and J 0 bases; nucleotides not matched to a gene: 11. The CDR3 here is CASSLESGRLALAKNIQYF. The CDR3 DNA is TGTGCCAGCAGCTTGGAGAGCGGCAGACTAGCGTTAGCCAAAAACATTCAGTACTTC.

Only a few counts were recorded for this clonotype. CDR3 residues: CSATLTRVSPNEQFF. The CDR3 nucleotides read TGCAGTGCTACCCTTACCAGGGTCTCCCCTAATGAGCAGTTCTTC. The chain is built from TRBV20-1 and TRBJ2-1, with D perhaps matching TRBD1 (5 bases). Germline values: CDR1 DFQATT, CDR2 SNEGSKA (reference sequence). V was trimmed by 4 bases and J by 7 bases, leaving 20 bases between them. The CDR3 extends over 15 amino acids.

This chain uses TRBV25-1 with TRBJ2-7; no clear D. The germline V and J ends were trimmed by 10 bases and 2 bases, with 9 bases remaining between them. Germline lookup yields CDR1 MGHDK and CDR2 SYGVNS. This CDR3 has 11 amino acids. The CDR3 sequence is CATHTPYEQYF. The CDR3 DNA reads as TGTGCCACCCATACCCCCTACGAGCAGTACTTC.

This clonotype was counted only a few times. This rearrangement joins TRBV6-1 to TRBJ2-7; D is unclear. The CDR3 is 16 amino acids. V lost 11 bases to trimming and J lost 0 bases, with 23 bases between them. Germline lookup yields CDR1 MNHNS and CDR2 SASEGT. The CDR3: CAAWGWAPPFSYEQYF. The CDR3 DNA reads as TGTGCCGCGTGGGGATGGGCTCCCCCTTTCTCCTACGAGCAGTACTTC.